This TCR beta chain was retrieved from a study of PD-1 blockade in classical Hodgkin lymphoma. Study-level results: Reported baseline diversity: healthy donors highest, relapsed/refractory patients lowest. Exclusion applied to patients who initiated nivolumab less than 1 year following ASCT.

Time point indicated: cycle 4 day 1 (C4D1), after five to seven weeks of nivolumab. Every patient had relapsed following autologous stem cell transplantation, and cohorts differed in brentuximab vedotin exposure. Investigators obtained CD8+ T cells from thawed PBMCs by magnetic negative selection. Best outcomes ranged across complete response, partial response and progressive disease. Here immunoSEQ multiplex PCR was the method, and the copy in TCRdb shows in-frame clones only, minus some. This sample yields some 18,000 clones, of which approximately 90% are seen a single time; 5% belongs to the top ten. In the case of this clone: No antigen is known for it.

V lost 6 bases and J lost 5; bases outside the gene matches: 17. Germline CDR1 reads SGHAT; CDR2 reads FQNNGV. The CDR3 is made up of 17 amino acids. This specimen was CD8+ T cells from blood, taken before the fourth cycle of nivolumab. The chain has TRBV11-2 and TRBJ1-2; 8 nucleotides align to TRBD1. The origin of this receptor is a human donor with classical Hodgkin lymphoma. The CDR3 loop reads CASSERDRRFKSYGYTF. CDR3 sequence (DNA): TGTGCCAGCAGTGAGAGGGACAGGCGCTTTAAATCTTATGGCTACACCTTC.